The TCR beta chain described here comes from a study of cytomegalovirus exposure and HLA in healthy donors. Study-wide findings and caveats: Presence/absence analyses rested on an assumption that sequencing depth was roughly uniform across donors. In a later analysis, a missense DCLRE1C variant was linked to TCR beta V- and J-gene trimming. Earlier findings revealed that most TCR beta V segments proved productive either about 90% or about 30% of the time.

The PCR contained 60 Vbeta and 13 Jbeta primers. The data were produced by immunoSEQ multiplex PCR, yet TCRdb's version contains in-frame clones alone and is incomplete. This table has about 140,000 clones, approximately 80% appearing once. Concerning this clone itself: Its antigen is unidentified.

The CDR3 covers 17 residues. The germline V gene encodes CDR1 SGHKS and CDR2 YYEKEE (reference sequence). The ends were cut back, 6 bases at V and 2 bases at J, with 23 bases in the middle. The source material was PBMCs. The chain is built from TRBV5-5 and TRBJ2-5; D possibly corresponds to TRBD2 (6 bases). This clonotype originated in a woman between 55 and 75 years old in good health and CMV-seropositive. The CDR3 coding sequence is TGTGCCAGCAACCTCCTACCCGGGGGAGCGGTACAAGAGACCCAGTACTTC. Encoded protein: CASNLLPGGAVQETQYF.